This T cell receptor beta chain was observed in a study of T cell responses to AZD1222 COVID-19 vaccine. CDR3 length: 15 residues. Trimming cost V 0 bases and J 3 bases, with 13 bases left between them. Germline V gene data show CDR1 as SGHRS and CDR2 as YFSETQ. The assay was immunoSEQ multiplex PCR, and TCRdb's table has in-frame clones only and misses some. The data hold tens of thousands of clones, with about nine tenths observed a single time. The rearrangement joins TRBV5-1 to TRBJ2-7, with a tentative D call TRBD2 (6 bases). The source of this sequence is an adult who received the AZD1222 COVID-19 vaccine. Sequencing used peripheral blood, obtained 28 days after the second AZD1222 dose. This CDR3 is CASSLEQGGDYEQYF. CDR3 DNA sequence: TGCGCCAGCAGCTTGGAGCAGGGAGGCGACTACGAGCAGTACTTC.